The T cell receptor beta chain under discussion was sequenced for a study of T cells in localized non-small cell lung cancer. This CDR3 contains 14 residues. V lost 0 bases, J lost 7 bases, and 10 bases lay in between. The germline V gene has CDR1 SGDLS and CDR2 YYNGEE. The sample holds a few counts of this clone. Profiling relied on immunoSEQ multiplex PCR, and the TCRdb table lists in-frame clones only, not all of them. The repertoire consists of roughly 30,000 clones, with 85% to 90% occurring once and the leading ten covering approximately 4%. V and J are TRBV9 and TRBJ1-4; D is uncertain. The sample consisted of peripheral blood, taken before any cancer treatment. The origin of this receptor is a woman aged 40-69 years with stage I lung adenocarcinoma. CDR3 in amino acids: CASSVGRAGEKLFF. Here the CDR3 DNA reads TGTGCCAGCAGCGTAGGGAGGGCGGGTGAAAAACTGTTTTTT.